This TCR beta chain was found in a study of shared clonotypes between healthy human individuals. Findings of the study overall: Some clonotypes were shared by all four sorted-subset donors, while others were not shared. The non-shared ones had lower generation probabilities than the shared ones. In several donors, around 5% of naive CD4 clonotypes appeared in common.

The CDR3 length is 18 residues. With 3 bases removed from V and 1 base from J, the gap between germline ends came to 21 bases. Germline CDR1 and CDR2: SGHTA and FQGTGA. In the original analysis: Junction-only immunoSEQ sequences carried no quality scores, so filtering differed. The data were produced by immunoSEQ multiplex PCR, yet TCRdb's version contains in-frame clones alone and is incomplete. V and J calls and clone size follow that table, whereas D and trimming were derived from the DNA. The top ten hold roughly 1.7% of the sample, which has about 2.2 million clones, around 93% seen once. Naive-designated CD8 cells lacked CD45RO, were positively enriched for CCR7, and omitted terminally differentiated effector memory CD45RA+ cells. Donors were healthy HIV-negative adults without recent acute infections or vaccinations. To note about this clone: Its target is not known.

This clonotype originated in a man younger than 30 in good health. Some clones in this sample may be carry-over from other donors' samples. The sample comprised naive CD8+ T cells from PBMCs. The chain combines TRBV7-3 with TRBJ1-1; possible D gene TRBD1, 6 bases. CDR3: CASSFLRGNRETNTEAFF. In nucleotides, the CDR3 is TGTGCCAGCAGCTTTTTAAGGGGTAACAGGGAAACGAACACTGAAGCTTTCTTT.